The present entry profiles one TCR beta chain with its context. The antigen remains unidentified. Trimming left V 1 base short and J 0 bases short, with 7 bases between. Germline-derived CDR1 and CDR2 are SEHNR and FQNEAQ (reference sequence). The CDR3 covers 16 residues. Related graft donors supplied nonmyeloablative bone marrow transplants, and mixed chimerism was transient. Unstimulated regulatory T cells (CD4+CD25+CD127-), CD4+CD25- non-regulatory cells, CD4 and CD8 cells were FACS-sorted from thawed PBMCs. This record comes from a study of Tregs in tolerant kidney transplant recipients. Whole-study findings and limits: The small number of patients limits these findings pending further validation. The most relevant donor-specific Treg TCRbeta repertoire apparently came from expansion with activated donor B cells. Changing PCR primers prevented nucleotide comparison between some patients' samples.

The method was immunoSEQ multiplex PCR; TCRdb's version includes in-frame clones alone and lacks a portion of them. The repertoire has about 64,000 clones, 80% to 90% of them found once; the top ten carry under 4.5%. This chain uses TRBV7-9 with TRBJ2-6; no clear D. The source of this sequence is a human patient who received a combined kidney and bone marrow transplant. Some of these T cells may belong to the graft donor. Here the sequenced sample was CD4+ T cells from blood (PBMCs), taken 6 months after the transplant. CDR3 in DNA: TGTGCCAGCAGCTTAGTCTGGCACTCTGGGGCCAACGTCCTGACTTTC. It is translated as CASSLVWHSGANVLTF.